These 27 T cell receptor beta chains share one sample of origin, sequenced in a study of T cells in Graves' hyperthyroidism and ophthalmopathy. TCR beta CDR3 regions were amplified from RNA. Carried out on the TCR CDR3, a first-round RT-PCR used the HTBI primer set. Each CDR3 protein gets one entry after TCRdb re-called the multiplex PCR reads with MiXCR. The table has roughly 740,000 distinct CDR3 sequences, about 17% seen once; the top ten hold under 9.5%. Sequencing used blood. The receptor set was obtained from a man between 18 and 29 years old with Graves' hyperthyroidism.

Only a few counts were recorded for this clonotype. The chain carries TRBV28 and TRBJ2-7, with 8 bases aligning to TRBD2. With V trimmed by 5 bases and J by 2 bases, 2 bases remained unmatched. CDR3 size: 13 residues. The V gene's germline CDR1 is MDHEN and CDR2 SYDVKM. DNA of the CDR3: TGTGCCAGCAGTACTAGCGGCCCCTACGAGCAGTACTTC. Translation: CASSTSGPYEQYF.

This clonotype appeared many times. The V and J genes are TRBV30 and TRBJ2-3; 8 bases line up with TRBD1. Germline CDR1 and CDR2: GTSNPN and SVGIG (reference sequence). The CDR3 has 14 residues. V lost 2 bases to trimming and J lost 5 bases; unmatched junction nucleotides: 6. The CDR3 loop is CAWSTGQAQDTQYF. In DNA form, the CDR3 reads TGTGCCTGGAGTACGGGACAGGCGCAAGATACGCAGTATTTT.

This clonotype was picked up a small number of times. The gene calls are TRBV10-1 and TRBJ2-1; 11 bases line up with TRBD2. Trimming cost V 6 bases and J 9 bases; bases outside gene matches: 7. The CDR3 extends over 14 amino acids. The germline CDR1 and CDR2 sequences are WNHNN and SYGVQD (reference sequence). In nucleotides, the CDR3 is TGCGCCAGCAGCGGACTAGCGGGTCTCGGTGAGCAGTTCTTC. As protein: CASSGLAGLGEQFF.

As concerns this clonotype: One base away lies a much larger clone, so this may be a sequencing read error. The chain links TRBV30 to TRBJ2-2; D not resolved. This CDR3 spans 14 amino acids. Germline assignment: CDR1 GTSNPN and CDR2 SVGIG (reference sequence). Written as DNA, the CDR3 is TGTGCCTGGAGTGTAGACTTGAACACCCGGGAGCTGTTTTTT. Its translation is CAWSVDLNTRELFF. Supplemented by reference TRBV30 and TRBJ2-2, the full variable domain reads SQTIHQWPATLVQPVGSPLSLECTVEGTSNPNLYWYRQAAGRGLQLLFYSVGIGQISSEVPQNLSASRPQDRQFILSSKKLLLSDSGFYLCAWSVDLNTRELFFGEGSRLTVL.

The chain links TRBV6-1 to TRBJ2-1; tentatively, D is TRBD2 (7 bases). Germline CDR1 MNHNS, CDR2 SASEGT. V lost 8 bases, J lost 4 bases, and 18 bases lay in between. This CDR3 spans 15 amino acids. CDR3 nucleotide sequence: TGTGCCAGCCGGAAAGGGGGAGGGCTTTACAATGAGCAGTTCTTC. Protein product: CASRKGGGLYNEQFF.

CDR3 sequence: CASSLWQAAQHF. The CDR3 nucleotides are TGTGCCAGCAGTTTATGGCAGGCGGCCCAGCATTTT. The V and J genes are TRBV28 and TRBJ1-5; D not certain. The germline V gene encodes CDR1 MDHEN and CDR2 SYDVKM. Deletions cut 0 bases from V and 11 bases from J, with 8 bases between. The CDR3 has 12 amino acids.

This clonotype was recorded at least ten times. V and J are TRBV20-1 and TRBJ2-5; 10 positions agree with TRBD2. V trimming: 2 bases; J trimming: 5 bases; junction bases outside the gene matches: 5. The CDR3 spans 14 residues. Germline CDR1 DFQATT, CDR2 SNEGSKA (reference sequence). The CDR3 nucleotides read TGCAGTGCTAGAAAGCGGGAGGGCCACGAGACCCAGTACTTC. Amino acid sequence: CSARKREGHETQYF.

This rearrangement joins TRBV18 to TRBJ1-5, with D possibly TRBD1 on 5 matching bases. Germline-derived CDR1 and CDR2 are KGHSH and LQKENI. The CDR3 totals 18 residues. Trimming pared 3 bases from V and 2 bases from J, leaving 20 bases between. The CDR3 nucleotides are TGTGCCAGCTCACCTCGTCATAAACAGGAGGATCGCAATCAGCCCCAGCATTTT. Residues: CASSPRHKQEDRNQPQHF.

This clonotype was seen repeatedly, ten times or more. The chain combines TRBV6-2 or TRBV6-3 with TRBJ2-1; no definite D call. Looked up from germline, CDR1 is MNHEY and CDR2 is SVGEGT. The CDR3 is made up of 15 amino acids. V was trimmed by 6 bases and J by 5 bases, leaving 17 bases between them. DNA of the CDR3: TGTGCCAGCAGCCGGCACGAAGTGGTGAACAATGAGCAGTTCTTC. This codes for CASSRHEVVNNEQFF.

This clonotype was counted at least ten times. This chain links TRBV6-2 or TRBV6-3 with TRBJ2-1; maybe TRBD1 (5 bases). Germline V CDR1 and CDR2: MNHEY, SVGEGT. The CDR3 spans 15 residues. Trimming removed 6 bases at V and 2 bases at J, with 14 bases between. The DNA of the CDR3 is TGTGCCAGCAGCCGCACAGGAGCGACCTACAATGAGCAGTTCTTC. Encoded protein: CASSRTGATYNEQFF.

Ten or more counts support this clonotype. The chain couples TRBV7-2 to TRBJ1-1; unclear D gene. V lost 7 bases and J 10 bases, leaving 16 bases between the germline ends. The CDR3 extends over 12 amino acids. In germline, CDR1 is SGHTA, CDR2 FQGNSA. The CDR3 DNA reads as TGTGCCAGCACGGAGACACCCCCGGGAGCTTTCTTT. As protein: CASTETPPGAFF.

In its sample, this clonotype was seen many times. This chain joins TRBV6-2 or TRBV6-3 and TRBJ1-5, with a possible D match to TRBD1 (6 bases). V lost 6 bases, J lost 3 bases, and 12 bases lay in between. Per germline, CDR1 MNHEY and CDR2 SVGEGT. This CDR3 is 14 amino acids long. CDR3 sequence reads: CASSLTGPNQPQHF. The CDR3 nucleotides read TGTGCCAGCAGCCTGACAGGTCCCAATCAGCCCCAGCATTTT.

Only a few counts were recorded for this clonotype. Here the CDR3 reads CASSPNRNSGNTIYF. The CDR3 DNA is TGTGCCAGCTCACCAAACAGGAACTCTGGAAACACCATATATTTT. The chain is built from TRBV18 and TRBJ1-3, with a weak D call TRBD1 (5 bases). Deletions cut 2 bases from V and 0 bases from J, with 8 bases between. Germline CDR1 KGHSH, CDR2 LQKENI. This CDR3 region has 15 residues. Filled out from reference TRBV18 and TRBJ1-3, the complete variable domain reads NAGVMQNPRHLVRRRGQEARLRCSPMKGHSHVYWYRQLPEEGLKFMVYLQKENIIDESGMPKERFSAEFPKEGPSILRIQQVVRGDSAAYFCASSPNRNSGNTIYFGEGSWLTVV.

This clonotype was counted a few times. The chain links TRBV20-1 to TRBJ2-7, with D perhaps TRBD1 or TRBD2 (5 bases each). CDR1 and CDR2 (germline): DFQATT, SNEGSKA (reference sequence). Trimming took off 6 bases at V and 2 bases at J, with 17 bases between the two ends. This CDR3 region has 14 residues. The CDR3 DNA reads as TGCAGTGCAACCTCCGGGACCCATGCCTACGAGCAGTACTTC. Its translation is CSATSGTHAYEQYF.

This chain connects TRBV24-1 to TRBJ2-4; no reliable D call. V lost 1 base and J lost 3, with 12 bases in between. The length of the CDR3 is 16 residues. CDR1 and CDR2 from the germline V gene are KGHDR and SFDVKD. The chain's CDR3 is CATSDFKGSGKNIQYF. CDR3 nucleotide sequence: TGTGCCACCAGTGATTTTAAAGGGTCTGGCAAAAACATTCAGTACTTC.

The chain recombines TRBV20-1 with TRBJ2-3; unclear D gene. Per the germline V gene, CDR1 is DFQATT and CDR2 is SNEGSKA (reference sequence). The CDR3 is 12 amino acids. V shed 3 bases and J shed 2 bases, with 6 bases lying between them. The CDR3 DNA is TGCAGTGCTAGTGGGGACACAGATACGCAGTATTTT. This translates into CSASGDTDTQYF.

This clonotype has a count of ten or more. The V gene is TRBV18, the J gene TRBJ2-7; 7 bases are shared with TRBD1. V lost 4 bases to trimming and J lost 5 bases; unmatched junction nucleotides: 5. CDR1 is KGHSH, CDR2 LQKENI, per germline. The CDR3 consists of 13 residues. CDR3 in amino acids: CASSRDRAHEQYF. The CDR3 nucleotides read TGTGCCAGCTCACGTGACAGGGCCCACGAGCAGTACTTC.

The CDR3 here is CATSDRINQPQHF. CDR3 coding DNA: TGTGCCACCTCGGACCGGATCAATCAGCCCCAGCATTTT. The V gene is TRBV19, the J gene TRBJ1-5; D unresolved. Trimming took 10 bases from V and 3 from J, leaving 13 bases between them. The germline V gene encodes CDR1 LNHDA and CDR2 SQIVND (reference sequence). This CDR3 has 13 amino acids. Combining the CDR3 with reference TRBV19 and TRBJ1-5 gives the whole variable domain DGGITQSPKYLFRKEGQNVTLSCEQNLNHDAMYWYRQDPGQGLRLIYYSQIVNDFQKGDIAEGYSVSREKKESFPLTVTSAQKNPTAFYLCATSDRINQPQHFGDGTRLSIL.

The chain uses TRBV29-1 and TRBJ1-2; D is ambiguous. The CDR3 totals 11 residues. Trimming cost V 6 bases and J 7 bases, with 12 bases left between them. The germline gives CDR1 SQVTM, CDR2 ANQGSEA. The CDR3 bases are TGCAGCGTAATAGGGTATGTTGGCTACACCTTC. As protein: CSVIGYVGYTF.

The sample holds many counts of this clonotype. The DNA for the CDR3 is TGTGCCAGCAGTTCGATGGAGACCCAGTACTTC. Its translation: CASSSMETQYF. V and J are TRBV28 and TRBJ2-5; D gene uncertain. The CDR3 is made up of 11 amino acids. Germline V gene lookup returns CDR1 MDHEN and CDR2 SYDVKM. V was clipped by 4 bases and J by 5 bases, with 5 bases between them. Based on the CDR3 plus reference TRBV28 and TRBJ2-5, the full variable domain is DVKVTQSSRYLVKRTGEKVFLECVQDMDHENMFWYRQDPGLGLRLIYFSYDVKMKEKGDIPEGYSVSREKKERFSLILESASTNQTSMYLCASSSMETQYFGPGTRLLVL.

This clonotype was counted ten times or more. The chain joins TRBV27 to TRBJ2-7, with TRBD1 matching 8 bases. With V trimmed by 7 bases and J by 2 bases, 16 bases remained unmatched. Germline V gene sequence: CDR1 MNHEY, CDR2 SMNVEV (reference sequence). The CDR3 length is 17 residues. The CDR3 region has the DNA TGTGCCAGCAAAGGCAGGGGGCCGATTATCCCACCCTACGAGCAGTACTTC. It yields the protein CASKGRGPIIPPYEQYF.

The chain recombines TRBV2 with TRBJ2-2; 7 bases are a match to TRBD2. The CDR3 loop spans 14 amino acids. Germline V gives CDR1 SNHLY, CDR2 FYNNEI. The ends lost 7 bases at V and 3 bases at J; junction bases unmatched: 5. The CDR3 DNA reads TGTGCCAGCACACGGGAGGTCTACACCGGGGAGCTGTTTTTT. This translates into CASTREVYTGELFF.

To note about this clonotype: A much larger clonotype is one base distant, so this may be a read error. The CDR3 end shows no conserved phenylalanine or tryptophan, and so a read error is likely. The V gene is TRBV28, the J gene TRBJ2-7, with D uncertain. Germline V gene data show CDR1 as MDHEN and CDR2 as SYDVKM. Trimming took off 2 bases at V and 3 bases at J, with 14 bases between the two ends. The CDR3 has 15 amino acids. CDR3 sequence: CASSLVHSPHYEQYL. CDR3 sequence (DNA): TGTGCCAGCAGTTTAGTCCATTCCCCCCACTACGAGCAGTACTTA.

V usage is TRBV6-2 or TRBV6-3 and J usage is TRBJ1-4, with 10 bases that match TRBD1. Germline-derived CDR1 and CDR2 are MNHEY and SVGEGT. V lost 6 bases and J lost 8; bases outside the gene matches: 6. This CDR3 is built from 14 residues. CDR3 loop: CASSQTGGEEKLFF. The DNA for the CDR3 is TGTGCCAGCAGCCAGACAGGGGGCGAAGAAAAACTGTTTTTT.

The V gene is TRBV29-1, the J gene TRBJ1-2; tentatively, D is TRBD1 (6 bases). The ends were cut back, 2 bases at V and 0 bases at J, with 13 bases in the middle. There are 15 residues in the CDR3. Germline V gene sequence: CDR1 SQVTM, CDR2 ANQGSEA. CDR3 nucleotide sequence: TGCAGCGTTGAAACAGGGCATCCCTCTAACTATGGCTACACCTTC. Amino acids: CSVETGHPSNYGYTF.

This clonotype was detected only a few times. Here the CDR3 reads CASSKTGTGVKFYEQYF. Here the CDR3 DNA reads TGTGCCAGTAGTAAAACCGGGACAGGGGTAAAGTTCTACGAGCAGTACTTC. The chain has TRBV19 and TRBJ2-7; TRBD1 agrees at 10 bases. CDR1 and CDR2 (germline): LNHDA, SQIVND (reference sequence). This CDR3 has 17 residues. The ends lost 4 bases at V and 3 bases at J; junction bases unmatched: 12.

This clonotype was seen more than once but under ten times. The V and J genes are TRBV13 and TRBJ2-1, with TRBD2 identical over 9 bases. J gave up 6 bases and V 2 bases, and 5 bases lay outside the gene matches. Germline CDR1 PRHDT, CDR2 FYEKMQ (reference sequence). The CDR3 length is 15 residues. The CDR3, as DNA: TGTGCCAGCAGCTTATTCGCGACTAGCGGCAATGAGCAGTTCTTC. Translating it yields CASSLFATSGNEQFF. Drawing the rest from reference TRBV13 and TRBJ2-1, the complete variable domain is AAGVIQSPRHLIKEKRETATLKCYPIPRHDTVYWYQQGPGQDPQFLISFYEKMQSDKGSIPDRFSAQQFSDYHSELNMSSLELGDSALYFCASSLFATSGNEQFFGPGTRLTVL.